This T cell receptor beta chain was observed in a study of response to subunit inactivated influenza vaccine. Germline CDR1 reads DFQATT; CDR2 reads SNEGSKA (reference sequence). V shed 6 bases and J shed 0 bases, with 14 bases lying between them. This CDR3 contains 15 residues. TCRdb re-called the RT-PCR reads with MiXCR, one entry per CDR3 protein. The sample has 750,000 to 850,000 distinct CDR3 sequences; roughly 18% are singletons. The sample here was PBMCs from blood, taken 5 to 6 days after vaccination. This sequence originates from a man aged 50-60 years who received an inactivated influenza vaccine. The chain combines TRBV20-1 with TRBJ2-2, with D perhaps TRBD1 (5 bases). DNA of the CDR3: TGCAGTGCCCAAAGGGGCCTCCCGAACACCGGGGAGCTGTTTTTT. This translates into CSAQRGLPNTGELFF.